This entry concerns a single T cell receptor (beta chain). Antigen: not known. The data originate from a study of CD8 T cells in ankylosing spondylitis. V was pared by 0 bases and J by 5 bases, with 4 bases between. The CDR3 is made up of 11 amino acids. CDR1 is SQVTM, CDR2 ANQGSEA, per germline. Study results and caveats: Enrichment of disease-linked clones was reportedly significant in matched ankylosing spondylitis synovial fluid. Clones linked with disease were CD8+ and fairly uncommon in the peripheral blood. Apparently characteristic of ankylosing spondylitis blood was a TCR beta motif (roughly 8 highly homologous variants).

One entry per CDR3 protein, called by TCRdb with MiXCR from the 5' RACE reads. This sample yields 250,000 to 400,000 distinct CDR3 sequences, of which more than 9% are seen a single time; around 8.4% belongs to the top ten. This clonotype was obtained from a female donor with ankylosing spondylitis or in good health (not recorded which). The sample was blood, either unsorted or a sorted T cell fraction (not recorded which). The V call is TRBV29-1, the J call TRBJ2-5; D remains ambiguous. The CDR3 is CSVEELETQYF. The CDR3 coding sequence is TGCAGCGTTGAAGAATTGGAGACCCAGTACTTC.